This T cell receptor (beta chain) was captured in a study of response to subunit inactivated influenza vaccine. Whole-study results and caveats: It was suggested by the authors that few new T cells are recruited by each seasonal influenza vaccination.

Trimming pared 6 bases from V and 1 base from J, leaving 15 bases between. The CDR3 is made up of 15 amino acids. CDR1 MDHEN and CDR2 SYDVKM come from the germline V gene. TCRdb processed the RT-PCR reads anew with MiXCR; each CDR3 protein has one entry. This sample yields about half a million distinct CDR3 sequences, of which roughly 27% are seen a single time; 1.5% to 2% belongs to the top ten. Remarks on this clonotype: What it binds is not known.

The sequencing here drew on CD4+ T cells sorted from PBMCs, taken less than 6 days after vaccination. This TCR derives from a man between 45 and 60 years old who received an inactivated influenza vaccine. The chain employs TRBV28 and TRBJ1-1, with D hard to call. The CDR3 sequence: CASSWGGRGNTEAFF. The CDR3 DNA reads TGTGCCAGCAGCTGGGGTGGGCGGGGGAACACTGAAGCTTTCTTT.